This is a list of T cell receptor beta chains from one sample in a study of lymphopenia after photon versus proton radiotherapy. The assay was immunoSEQ multiplex PCR, and TCRdb's table has in-frame clones only and misses some. This table has about 30,000 clones, around nine tenths appearing once. Source: peripheral blood, taken from a patient treated with proton-based radiotherapy. The receptors derive from an older woman with cholangiocarcinoma. Some clones in this sample may be carry-over from other donors' samples. Both conserved end residues are part of each CDR3. D genes are given only for firm matches. A clone size is listed for some rows: how often the clone was seen (once, few, many), or a class if it is expanded.

TRBJ2-2	TRBV7-2	-	TRBD2	TGTGCCAGCAGCCTCCCGGCTAGCGGGGGCACCGGGGAGCTGTTTTTT	CASSLPASGGTGELFF
TRBJ2-1	TRBV7-2	-	TRBD2	TGTGCCAGCAGCGTTGGACTAGCGGTCCTGGAGCAGTTCTTC	CASSVGLAVLEQFF
TRBJ2-2	TRBV11-3	-	-	TGTGCCAGCAGCTTGGAGGCCGGGGAGCTGTTTTTT	CASSLEAGELFF
TRBJ2-7	TRBV5-6	-	-	TGTGCCAGCAGCTCTCGGGGATACGAGCAGTACTTC	CASSSRGYEQYF
TRBJ1-1	TRBV29-1	-	-	TGCAGCGTTGAGCCCGGGAACACTGAAGCTTTCTTT	CSVEPGNTEAFF
TRBJ2-7	TRBV7-6	-	-	TGTGCCAGCAGCGCGGGGCCTAACTACGAGCAGTACTTC	CASSAGPNYEQYF
TRBJ2-7	TRBV5-1	-	-	TGCGCCAGCAGCTTGGAGGGAAGCGAGCAGTACTTC	CASSLEGSEQYF
TRBJ1-5	TRBV10-3	once	TRBD1	TGTGCCACAGGGACAGGGATCCCTAGCAATCAGCCCCAGCATTTT	CATGTGIPSNQPQHF
TRBJ2-7	TRBV5-1	-	TRBD1	TGCGCCAGCAGCCCACGGACAGGAACTTCCTACGAGCAGTACTTC	CASSPRTGTSYEQYF
TRBJ2-4	TRBV6-5	once	TRBD2	TGTGCCAGCAGGGGAGGGCGGGACGAAAACATTCAGTACTTC	CASRGGRDENIQYF
TRBJ2-1	TRBV19	-	-	-	CASSIFGAGRENEQFF
TRBJ2-1	TRBV9	-	-	TGTGCCAGCAGCGTAGGATTCTGGGTCTATGAGCAGTTCTTC	CASSVGFWVYEQFF
TRBJ2-2	TRBV5-1	-	TRBD1	TGCGCCAGCAGCAAACAGACAGGGGCGAACACCGGGGAGCTGTTTTTT	CASSKQTGANTGELFF
TRBJ1-3	TRBV13	-	-	TGTGCCAGCAGCTCTGGTTGGGCCGCTATCGGAAACACCATATATTTT	CASSSGWAAIGNTIYF
TRBJ2-3	TRBV5-1	-	TRBD1	TGCGCCAGCAGCCGACAGGGCCCTAGCACAGATACGCAGTATTTT	CASSRQGPSTDTQYF
TRBJ2-1	TRBV4-3	-	TRBD2	TGCGCCAGCAGCCAAGAAGTTAGCGGGAGAGGCAATGAGCAGTTCTTC	CASSQEVSGRGNEQFF
TRBJ2-7	TRBV5-6	-	-	TGTGCCAGCAGCTTAGCGGAAGCGGAGTTTTACGAGCAGTACTTC	CASSLAEAEFYEQYF
TRBJ1-2	TRBV11-1	-	-	TGTGCCAGCAGCGGCCGTCGGAACTATGGCTACACCTTC	CASSGRRNYGYTF
TRBJ2-7	TRBV18	-	TRBD2	TGTGCCAGCTCACCAGAGTTACTAGCGGGAGAAAGCTACGAGCAGTACTTC	CASSPELLAGESYEQYF
TRBJ2-7	TRBV7-2	once	TRBD2	TGTGCCAGCAGCTTCCTTACTAGCGGGAGGACCTACGAGCAGTACTTC	CASSFLTSGRTYEQYF
TRBJ2-7	TRBV25-1	-	TRBD1	TGTGCCAGCAGGGATTGGACAGGGGCCTCCTACGAGCAGTACTTC	CASRDWTGASYEQYF
TRBJ2-3	TRBV9	-	-	TGTGCCAGCAGCGTAGGGTATGCCTCCAGCACAGATACGCAGTATTTT	CASSVGYASSTDTQYF
TRBJ1-2	TRBV10-2	few	-	TGCGCCATCGAGGACAACTATGGCTACACCTTC	CAIEDNYGYTF
TRBJ2-3	TRBV7-2	-	-	TGTGCCAGCAGCCTCCGAGGGACCACAGATACGCAGTATTTT	CASSLRGTTDTQYF
TRBJ1-6	TRBV5-6	-	-	TGTGCCAGCAGCTTGGACAGTAATAATTCACCCCTCCACTTT	CASSLDSNNSPLHF
TRBJ2-7	TRBV11-2	once	TRBD2	TGTGCCAGCAGCTCACCGGGACTAGCCGCTTACGAGCAGTACTTC	CASSSPGLAAYEQYF
TRBJ1-1	TRBV5-1	-	TRBD1	TGCGCCAGCAGCTTGGACGGACAGGGGAGGAACACTGAAGCTTTCTTT	CASSLDGQGRNTEAFF
TRBJ1-2	TRBV6-5	-	TRBD1	TGTGCCAGCAGTTACGAGAGAGACAGGGCTAACACCTTC	CASSYERDRANTF
TRBJ1-4	TRBV19	-	-	TGTGCCAGTAGCGCAAGGGGGTATCCCTCTGAAAAACTGTTTTTT	CASSARGYPSEKLFF
TRBJ1-6	TRBV2	-	-	TGTGCCAGCAGTGCCGACGTGTCGGGAGGCGCACCCCTCCACTTT	CASSADVSGGAPLHF
TRBJ2-5	TRBV27	-	-	TGTGCCAGCAGGAAGGGGGTAGGGGAGACCCAGTACTTC	CASRKGVGETQYF
TRBJ2-3	TRBV29-1	-	TRBD1	TGCAGCGTGACAGGGGGAGGCACAGATACGCAGTATTTT	CSVTGGGTDTQYF
TRBJ2-1	TRBV2	-	TRBD1	TGTGCCAGCAGTGTTCGGGACAGGGGATACGCTGAGCAGTTCTTC	CASSVRDRGYAEQFF
TRBJ2-2	TRBV28	-	-	TGTGCCAGCCGACCACCCCGACAGGTCAGGGCCGGGGAGCTGTTTTTT	CASRPPRQVRAGELFF
TRBJ2-7	TRBV9	-	TRBD2	TGTGCCAGCAGCGTAGATCGACTAGCGGGAGGGCCTTACGAGCAGTACTTC	CASSVDRLAGGPYEQYF